A single sample is the source of the 10 T cell receptor beta chains below, sequenced in a study of blood T cell repertoires in COVID-19. Libraries were prepared by immunoSEQ multiplex PCR; TCRdb keeps only in-frame clonotypes and omits some of them. The sample yields 150,000 to 200,000 clones, 90% seen once. Specimen: peripheral blood. These receptors were taken from a man between 45 and 60 years old with acute or convalescent COVID-19.

The chain couples TRBV28 to TRBJ1-1; D not resolved. CDR1 and CDR2 from the germline V gene are MDHEN and SYDVKM. The CDR3 is 15 amino acids. Trimming removed 4 bases from V and 4 bases from J, with 16 bases in between. The CDR3 reads CASSSPGQVGTEAFF. DNA for the CDR3: TGTGCCAGCAGTTCTCCAGGTCAGGTGGGCACTGAAGCTTTCTTT.

The chain is built from TRBV9 and TRBJ1-4; 9 nucleotides agree with TRBD1. The junction had 10 bases not matched to a gene; V was cut back by 0 bases and J by 10 bases. The CDR3 consists of 16 residues. CDR1 is SGDLS and CDR2 is YYNGEE in the germline V gene. CDR3 residues: CASSVDRGQGRRKLFF. The CDR3 nucleotides are TGTGCCAGCAGCGTAGATCGGGGACAGGGTCGGCGAAAACTGTTTTTT.

The chain links TRBV6-2 or TRBV6-3 to TRBJ2-6, with D tentatively TRBD1 (5 bases). The CDR3 has 20 residues. Germline values: CDR1 MNHEY, CDR2 SVGEGT. Trimming took off 0 bases at V and 2 bases at J, with 20 bases between the two ends. This CDR3 is CASSYSIRLLREAGANVLTF. CDR3 DNA sequence: TGTGCCAGCAGTTACTCGATTCGCCTACTCAGGGAAGCTGGGGCCAACGTCCTGACTTTC.

V usage is TRBV7-2 and J usage is TRBJ1-6; the match to TRBD1 covers 7 bases. The CDR3 is 15 residues long. V trimming: 5 bases; J trimming: 6 bases; junction bases outside the gene matches: 7. CDR1 and CDR2 from the germline V gene are SGHTA and FQGNSA. The DNA for the CDR3 is TGTGCCAGCAGCATGACAGGGTTGGGTAATTCACCCCTCCACTTT. It is translated as CASSMTGLGNSPLHF.

The rearrangement links TRBV11-3 to TRBJ2-1; 10 nucleotides align to TRBD2. Trimming removed 9 bases from V and 9 bases from J; junction bases left unmatched: 17. The CDR3 runs to 16 residues. Germline assignment: CDR1 SGHNT and CDR2 YENEEA. CDR3 coding DNA: TGTGCCAGTTCCTTAGGGTTGGCTAGCGGGAGAGGTGAGCAGTTCTTC. The encoded protein is CASSLGLASGRGEQFF.

The chain uses TRBV6-1 and TRBJ1-2, with no clear D. V lost 2 bases, J lost 0 bases, and 7 bases lay in between. Germline assignment: CDR1 MNHNS and CDR2 SASEGT. The CDR3 consists of 14 residues. The CDR3 DNA reads as TGTGCCAGCAGTGAACTGGGAGCTAACTATGGCTACACCTTC. Protein sequence: CASSELGANYGYTF.

V usage is TRBV6-2 or TRBV6-3 and J usage is TRBJ1-1; D not certain. From germline, CDR1 is MNHEY and CDR2 SVGEGT. The germline V and J ends were trimmed by 6 bases and 5 bases, with 10 bases remaining between them. This CDR3 has 12 amino acids. Written as DNA, the CDR3 is TGTGCCAGCAGCCCCGGTCGTACTGAAGCTTTCTTT. This gives the protein CASSPGRTEAFF.

The gene calls are TRBV7-6 and TRBJ1-3; D is uncertain. Deletions cut 2 bases from V and 0 bases from J, with 8 bases between. This CDR3 contains 15 residues. The germline CDR1 and CDR2 sequences are SGHVS and FNYEAQ. The DNA for the CDR3 is TGTGCCAGCAGCTTACAAGCGTTCTCTGGAAACACCATATATTTT. It is translated as CASSLQAFSGNTIYF.

The chain recombines TRBV28 with TRBJ2-5, with a tentative D call TRBD2 (6 bases). This CDR3 region has 16 residues. Germline V lookup: CDR1 MDHEN, CDR2 SYDVKM. The germline V and J ends were trimmed by 6 bases and 3 bases, with 20 bases remaining between them. As DNA, the CDR3 is TGTGCCAGCAGCCGACCCCCACACGCGGGGAAAGAGACCCAGTACTTC. Protein product: CASSRPPHAGKETQYF. The full variable domain, its missing parts supplied by reference TRBV28 and TRBJ2-5, is DVKVTQSSRYLVKRTGEKVFLECVQDMDHENMFWYRQDPGLGLRLIYFSYDVKMKEKGDIPEGYSVSREKKERFSLILESASTNQTSMYLCASSRPPHAGKETQYFGPGTRLLVL.

The chain employs TRBV28 and TRBJ1-2; possible D gene TRBD1, 6 bases. CDR1 is MDHEN and CDR2 is SYDVKM in the germline V gene. CDR3 length: 14 residues. V shed 5 bases and J shed 3 bases, with 13 bases lying between them. CDR3 sequence: CASSTTGSDYGYTF. The DNA of the CDR3 is TGTGCCAGCAGTACCACAGGGTCCGACTATGGCTACACCTTC.